The 2 T cell receptor beta chains listed next were all sequenced from one sample in a study of T cells in Graves' hyperthyroidism and ophthalmopathy. Researchers took RNA transcripts and amplified the TCR beta CDR3 regions from them. When the TCR CDR3 underwent first-round RT-PCR, the HTBI primer set was used. One entry per CDR3 protein, called by TCRdb with MiXCR from the multiplex PCR reads. This table has about 360,000 distinct CDR3 sequences, less than 15% appearing once. The sample taken for sequencing was blood. The receptors derive from a woman aged 18-29 years with Graves' hyperthyroidism.

This clonotype was counted ten times or more. The genes are TRBV20-1 and TRBJ2-1; 7 positions agree with TRBD2. Germline V CDR1 and CDR2: DFQATT, SNEGSKA (reference sequence). The ends lost 6 bases at V and 2 bases at J; junction bases unmatched: 10. The CDR3 totals 15 residues. The CDR3 bases are TGCAGTGCCCCGCCCCGGGACTACCCCTACAATGAGCAGTTCTTC. Translated: CSAPPRDYPYNEQFF.

V gene TRBV19 combines with J gene TRBJ2-3, with 8 positions matching TRBD2. Germline V gene sequence: CDR1 LNHDA, CDR2 SQIVND (reference sequence). After removal of 6 bases from V and 7 bases from J, the junction contained 15 bases not matched to a gene. There are 16 residues in the CDR3. The CDR3, as DNA: TGTGCCAGTAGGGGAGGCGCCGCTAGCGGGTTCTATACGCAGTATTTT. Translated, it gives CASRGGAASGFYTQYF.